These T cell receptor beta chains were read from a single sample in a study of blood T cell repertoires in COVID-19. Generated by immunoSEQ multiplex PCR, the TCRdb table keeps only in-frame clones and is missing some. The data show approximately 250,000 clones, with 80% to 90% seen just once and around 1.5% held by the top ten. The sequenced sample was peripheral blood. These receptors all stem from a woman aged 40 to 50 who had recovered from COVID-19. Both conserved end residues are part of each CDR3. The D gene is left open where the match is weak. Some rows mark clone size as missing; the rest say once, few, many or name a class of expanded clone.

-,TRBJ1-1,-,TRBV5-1,CASSYLGREETEAFF,TGCGCCAGCAGCTACCTAGGGAGGGAGGAAACTGAAGCTTTCTTT
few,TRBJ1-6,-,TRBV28,CASSVGGTDSPLHF,TGTGCCAGCAGTGTAGGGGGAACTGATTCACCCCTCCACTTT
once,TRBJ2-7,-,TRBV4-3,CASSQRLGGEQYF,TGCGCCAGCAGCCAACGCCTTGGCGGCGAGCAGTACTTC
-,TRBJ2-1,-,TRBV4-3,CASSQELRNEQFF,TGCGCCAGCAGCCAAGAACTAAGGAATGAGCAGTTCTTC
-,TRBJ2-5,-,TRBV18,CASSLSQETQYF,TGTGCCAGCTCACTCTCCCAAGAGACCCAGTACTTC
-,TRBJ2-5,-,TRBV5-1,CASSLALGAGETQYF,TGCGCCAGCAGCTTGGCTCTGGGGGCTGGGGAGACCCAGTACTTC
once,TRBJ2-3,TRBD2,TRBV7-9,CASSLGATSGGATDTQYF,TGTGCCAGCAGCTTAGGTGCGACTAGCGGGGGGGCCACAGATACGCAGTATTTT
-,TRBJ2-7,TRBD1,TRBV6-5,CASSYSTWTGDYEQYF,TGTGCCAGCAGTTACTCGACCTGGACAGGCGACTACGAGCAGTACTTC
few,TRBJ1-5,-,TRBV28,CASSLEGGNQPQHF,TGTGCCAGCAGTTTGGAGGGTGGCAATCAGCCCCAGCATTTT
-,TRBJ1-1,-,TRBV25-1,CASSEYIVAPQNTEAFF,TGTGCCAGCAGTGAATATATAGTAGCCCCTCAGAACACTGAAGCTTTCTTT
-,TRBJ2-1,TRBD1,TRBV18,CASSPRQGADNEQFF,TGTGCCAGCTCACCACGACAGGGGGCCGACAATGAGCAGTTCTTC
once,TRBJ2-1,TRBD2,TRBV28,CASSLSGGGAYNEQFF,TGTGCCAGCAGTTTGTCTGGCGGGGGGGCTTACAATGAGCAGTTCTTC
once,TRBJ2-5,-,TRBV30,CAWSVPRGTETQYF,TGTGCCTGGAGTGTACCCAGGGGAACAGAGACCCAGTACTTC